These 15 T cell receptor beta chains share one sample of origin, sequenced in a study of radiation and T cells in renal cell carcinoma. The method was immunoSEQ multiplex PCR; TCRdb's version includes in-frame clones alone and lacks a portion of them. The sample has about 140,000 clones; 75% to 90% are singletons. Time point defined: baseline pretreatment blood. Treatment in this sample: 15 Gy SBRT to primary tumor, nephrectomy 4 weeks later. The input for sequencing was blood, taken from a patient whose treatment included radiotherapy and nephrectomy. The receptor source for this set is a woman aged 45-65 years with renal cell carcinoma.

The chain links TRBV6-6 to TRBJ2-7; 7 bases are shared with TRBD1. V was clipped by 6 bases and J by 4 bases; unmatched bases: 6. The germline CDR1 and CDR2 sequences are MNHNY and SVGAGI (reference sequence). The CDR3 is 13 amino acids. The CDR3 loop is CASRQGFVYEQYF. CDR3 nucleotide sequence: TGTGCCAGCAGACAGGGGTTCGTATACGAGCAGTACTTC.

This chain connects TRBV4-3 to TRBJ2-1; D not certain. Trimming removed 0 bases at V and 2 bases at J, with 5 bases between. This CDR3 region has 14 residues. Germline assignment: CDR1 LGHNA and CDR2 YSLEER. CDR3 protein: CASSQERTYNEQFF. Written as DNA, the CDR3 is TGCGCCAGCAGCCAAGAAAGAACCTACAATGAGCAGTTCTTC.

CDR3 protein: CAWSPIHGRDETQYF. CDR3 DNA sequence: TGTGCCTGGAGTCCGATACACGGGAGGGACGAGACCCAGTACTTC. J is TRBJ2-5 and V is TRBV30; 8 bases fit TRBD2. With V trimmed by 2 bases and J by 5 bases, 10 bases remained unmatched. Germline CDR1 and CDR2: GTSNPN and SVGIG (reference sequence). The CDR3 length is 15 residues. Drawing the rest from reference TRBV30 and TRBJ2-5, the complete variable domain is SQTIHQWPATLVQPVGSPLSLECTVEGTSNPNLYWYRQAAGRGLQLLFYSVGIGQISSEVPQNLSASRPQDRQFILSSKKLLLSDSGFYLCAWSPIHGRDETQYFGPGTRLLVL.

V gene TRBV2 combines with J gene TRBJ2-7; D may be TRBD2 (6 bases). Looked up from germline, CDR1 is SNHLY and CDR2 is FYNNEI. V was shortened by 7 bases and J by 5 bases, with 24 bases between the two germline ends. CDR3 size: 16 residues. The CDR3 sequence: CASTIPKASGSNEQYF. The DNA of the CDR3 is TGTGCCAGCACCATCCCCAAAGCCAGCGGGTCTAACGAGCAGTACTTC.

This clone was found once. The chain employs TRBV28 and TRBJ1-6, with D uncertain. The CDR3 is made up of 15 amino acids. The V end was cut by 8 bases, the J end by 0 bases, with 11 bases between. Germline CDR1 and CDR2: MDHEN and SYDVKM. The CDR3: CASARPVSYNSPLHF. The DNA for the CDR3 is TGTGCCAGCGCAAGACCCGTCTCCTATAATTCACCCCTCCACTTT.

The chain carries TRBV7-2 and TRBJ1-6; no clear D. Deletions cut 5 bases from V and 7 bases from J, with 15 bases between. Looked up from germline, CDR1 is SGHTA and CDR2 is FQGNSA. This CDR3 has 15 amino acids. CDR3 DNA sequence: TGTGCCAGCAGCCCCGACCCCGGCGCGAATTCACCCCTCCACTTT. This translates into CASSPDPGANSPLHF.

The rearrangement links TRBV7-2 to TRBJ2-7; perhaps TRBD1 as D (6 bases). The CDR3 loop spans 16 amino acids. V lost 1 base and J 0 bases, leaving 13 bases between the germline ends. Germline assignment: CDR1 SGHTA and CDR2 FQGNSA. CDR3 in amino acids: CASSLGRQASSYEQYF. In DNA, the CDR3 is TGTGCCAGCAGCTTAGGTCGACAGGCAAGCTCCTACGAGCAGTACTTC.

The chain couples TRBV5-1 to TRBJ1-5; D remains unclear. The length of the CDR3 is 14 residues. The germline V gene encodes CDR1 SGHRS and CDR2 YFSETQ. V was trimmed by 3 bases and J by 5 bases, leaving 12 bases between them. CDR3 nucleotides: TGCGCCAGCAGCTCCGACCCGGGTTATCAGCCCCAGCATTTT. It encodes CASSSDPGYQPQHF. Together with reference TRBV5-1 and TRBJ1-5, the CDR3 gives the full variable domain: KAGVTQTPRYLIKTRGQQVTLSCSPISGHRSVSWYQQTPGQGLQFLFEYFSETQRNKGNFPGRFSGRQFSNSRSEMNVSTLELGDSALYLCASSSDPGYQPQHFGDGTRLSIL.

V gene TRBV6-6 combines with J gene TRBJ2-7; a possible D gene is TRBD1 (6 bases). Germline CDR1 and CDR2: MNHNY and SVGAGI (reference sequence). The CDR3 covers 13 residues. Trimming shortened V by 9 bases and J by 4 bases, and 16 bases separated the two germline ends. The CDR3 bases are TGTGCCAGTAAAGGACAGCAGGGTTACGAGCAGTACTTC. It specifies CASKGQQGYEQYF.

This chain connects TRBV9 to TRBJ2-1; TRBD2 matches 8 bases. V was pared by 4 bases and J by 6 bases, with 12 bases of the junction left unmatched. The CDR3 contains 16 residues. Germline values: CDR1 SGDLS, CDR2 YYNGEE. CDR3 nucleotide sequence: TGTGCCAGCAGCCCCCGGGTTAGCGGGGCCCTCAATGAGCAGTTCTTC. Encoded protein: CASSPRVSGALNEQFF.

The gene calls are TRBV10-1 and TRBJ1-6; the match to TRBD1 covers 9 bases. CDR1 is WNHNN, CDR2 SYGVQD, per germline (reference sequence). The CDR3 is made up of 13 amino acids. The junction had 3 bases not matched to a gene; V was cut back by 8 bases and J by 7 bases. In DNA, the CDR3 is TGCGCCAGCTCCGGACAGGGGAATTCACCCCTCCACTTT. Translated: CASSGQGNSPLHF.

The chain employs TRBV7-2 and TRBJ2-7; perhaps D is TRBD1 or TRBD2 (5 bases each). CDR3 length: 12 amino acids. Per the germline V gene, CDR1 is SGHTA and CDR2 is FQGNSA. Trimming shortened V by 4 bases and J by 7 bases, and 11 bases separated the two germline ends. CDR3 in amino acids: CASSWGSREQYF. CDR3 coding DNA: TGTGCCAGCAGCTGGGGGTCTAGAGAGCAGTACTTC.

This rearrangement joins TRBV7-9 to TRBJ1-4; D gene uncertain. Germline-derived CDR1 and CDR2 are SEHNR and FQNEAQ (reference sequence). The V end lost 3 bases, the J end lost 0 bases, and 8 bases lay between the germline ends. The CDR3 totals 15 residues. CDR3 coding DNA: TGTGCCAGCAGCTTTGACGGCGCAACTAATGAAAAACTGTTTTTT. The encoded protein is CASSFDGATNEKLFF.

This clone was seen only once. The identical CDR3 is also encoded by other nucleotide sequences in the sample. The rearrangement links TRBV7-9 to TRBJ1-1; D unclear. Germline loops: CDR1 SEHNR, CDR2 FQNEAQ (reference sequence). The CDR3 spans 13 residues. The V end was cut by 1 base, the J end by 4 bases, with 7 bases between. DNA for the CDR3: TGTGCCAGCAGCTTAGTGGCGGGCACTGAAGCTTTCTTT. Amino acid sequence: CASSLVAGTEAFF.

The CDR3 DNA follows: TGTGCCAGCTCTCAAATAGACGATGGGGGCACTGAAGCTTTCTTT. This translates into CASSQIDDGGTEAFF. This sequence joins TRBV18 and TRBJ1-1; tentatively, D is TRBD1 (5 bases). This CDR3 has 15 amino acids. V was shortened by 6 bases and J by 4 bases, with 18 bases between the two germline ends. Per the germline V gene, CDR1 is KGHSH and CDR2 is LQKENI. Full variable domain (remainder filled in from reference TRBV18 and TRBJ1-1): NAGVMQNPRHLVRRRGQEARLRCSPMKGHSHVYWYRQLPEEGLKFMVYLQKENIIDESGMPKERFSAEFPKEGPSILRIQQVVRGDSAAYFCASSQIDDGGTEAFFGQGTRLTVV.